This T cell receptor (beta chain) was captured in a study of beta chain features in type 1 diabetes. Study observations and caveats: Diminished insertions and augmented deletions at VDJ junctions characterized type 1 diabetes patients.

Every isolated RNA sample was fully reverse transcribed, so sequencing captured expressed TCRB transcripts. The method was immunoSEQ multiplex PCR; TCRdb's version includes in-frame clones alone and lacks a portion of them. The sample has about 360,000 clones, around an eighth seen once. This clone came up a few times. Its antigen is still unknown. In germline, CDR1 is LNHDA, CDR2 SQIVND (reference sequence). The CDR3 runs 15 residues. V dropped 4 bases and J dropped 3; count of bases not matched to a gene: 2. The origin of this receptor is a man aged 18 to 29 in good health. J is TRBJ2-7 and V is TRBV19; 14 bases line up with TRBD2. Source material: naive CD4+ T cells from blood. CDR3: CASSKGLAGVYEQYF. In DNA, the CDR3 is TGTGCCAGTAGTAAGGGACTAGCGGGAGTCTACGAGCAGTACTTC.